The next 27 T cell receptor beta chains were all read from a single sample in a study of glioma-infiltrating T cells. Amplification of TCR alpha and beta CDR3 regions from RNA used iRepertoire nested multiplex PCR. TCRdb reprocessed the multiplex PCR reads via MiXCR and lists one record per CDR3 protein. The sample has some 93,000 distinct CDR3 sequences, around 42% seen once. The sequencing input was glioma tissue, nonneoplastic brain tissue, or PBMCs (not recorded which). These receptors came from a human donor with low-grade glioma or glioblastoma, undergoing nonglioma brain surgery, or in good health (not recorded which).

This clonotype was seen many times. V gene TRBV24-1 combines with J gene TRBJ2-5; no clear D gene. The CDR3 sequence is 11 residues long. V lost 5 bases, J lost 3 bases, and 3 bases lay in between. Germline V gives CDR1 KGHDR, CDR2 SFDVKD. The CDR3 region is CATSVKETQYF. Here the CDR3 DNA reads TGTGCCACCAGTGTCAAAGAGACCCAGTACTTC.

Comment on this clonotype: Just one base apart from a much larger clone, this may be a read error. The genes are TRBV9 and TRBJ2-1; a possible D gene is TRBD2 (6 bases). The germline gives CDR1 SGDLS, CDR2 YYNGEE. The CDR3 runs to 15 residues. In DNA form, the CDR3 reads TGTGCCAGCAGCTGGGGAGGAGCCTCCTACAATGAGCAGCTCTTC. Protein: CASSWGGASYNEQLF.

The V and J genes are TRBV5-1 and TRBJ2-7, with 10 positions matching TRBD1. Germline V lookup: CDR1 SGHRS, CDR2 YFSETQ. V shed 3 bases, J shed 5 bases, and the junction held 5 bases outside the gene matches. The length of the CDR3 is 14 residues. In nucleotides, the CDR3 is TGCGCCAGCAGCTCCGGACAGGGGGTGGACGAGCAGTACTTC. Translating it yields CASSSGQGVDEQYF.

This clonotype turned up a few times. A single base separates this from a much larger clone, so it may be a read error. The V and J genes are TRBV29-1 and TRBJ2-1; D might be TRBD1 (6 bases). Looked up from germline, CDR1 is SQVTM and CDR2 is ANQGSEA. The CDR3 spans 15 residues. CDR3 DNA: TGCAGCGTCGCCCGGGCGGACAGCTCCTACAATGAGCGGTTCTTC. Translated: CSVARADSSYNERFF.

Points on this clonotype: In this CDR3 the conserved last residue, phenylalanine or tryptophan, is missing, so a read error is likely. The rearrangement uses TRBV5-6 and TRBJ2-1; D unclear. Germline-derived CDR1 and CDR2 are SGHDT and YYEEEE. The CDR3 is 11 residues long. CDR3 nucleotides: TGTGCAAGCAGCTCCAACAATGAGCAGTTCCTC. Translating it yields CASSSNNEQFL.

On this clonotype itself: This may be a read error: a much more frequent sequence differs by one nucleotide. The chain employs TRBV5-1 and TRBJ1-1; D gene ambiguous. CDR1 is SGHRS and CDR2 is YFSETQ in the germline V gene. CDR3 size: 15 residues. The V and J ends lost 0 bases and 4 bases respectively, with 13 bases between them. This chain's CDR3 is CASSLEGLASTEAFF. CDR3 DNA: TGCGCCAGCAGCTTGGAAGGGTTAGCGTCCACTGAAGCTTTCTTT.

This clonotype was recorded at least ten times. CDR3 region: CSARSYSAGPDEQFF. CDR3 bases: TGCAGTGCTAGATCGTATTCGGCGGGCCCGGATGAGCAGTTCTTC. The chain is built from TRBV20-1 and TRBJ2-1; weak D call: TRBD2 (5 bases). Trimming removed 2 bases from V and 8 bases from J, with 19 bases in between. Germline-derived CDR1 and CDR2 are DFQATT and SNEGSKA (reference sequence). The CDR3 runs to 15 residues.

Only a few counts were recorded for this clonotype. One base away lies a much larger clone, so this may be a sequencing read error. V usage is TRBV7-9 and J usage is TRBJ2-1; 9 bases align to TRBD1. Germline V gene sequence: CDR1 SEHNR, CDR2 FQNEAQ (reference sequence). The CDR3 consists of 15 residues. The CDR3 coding sequence is TGTGCCAGCGGCTTAAGAACAGGGGGCGCGGATGAGCAGTTCTTC. Its protein product is CASGLRTGGADEQFF.

This clonotype occurred many times. V gene TRBV10-2 combines with J gene TRBJ2-7, with D perhaps given as TRBD1 or TRBD2 (5 bases each). Trimming removed 3 bases from V and 2 bases from J, with 17 bases in between. Germline CDR1 and CDR2: WSHSY and SAAADI. This CDR3 region has 16 residues. The CDR3 loop reads CASSDSRGRDPYEQYF. DNA for the CDR3: TGCGCCAGCAGTGACTCTCGGGGCAGAGATCCCTACGAGCAGTACTTC.

This clonotype was recorded many times. The gene calls are TRBV20-1 and TRBJ2-7; a weak D match, TRBD1 (6 bases). CDR1 is DFQATT, CDR2 SNEGSKA, per germline (reference sequence). The CDR3 length is 13 residues. Trimming took 3 bases from V and 3 from J, leaving 12 bases between them. This CDR3 is CSASGGLFYEQYF. In DNA, the CDR3 is TGCAGTGCTAGTGGGGGCCTTTTCTACGAGCAGTACTTC.

This clonotype was seen repeatedly, ten times or more. The chain has TRBV18 and TRBJ2-1, with D possibly matching TRBD1 (6 bases). The CDR3 totals 16 residues. Deletions cut 3 bases from V and 0 bases from J, with 12 bases between. Looked up from germline, CDR1 is KGHSH and CDR2 is LQKENI. The CDR3 sequence is CASSPRGLSSYNEQFF. The DNA of the CDR3 is TGTGCCAGCTCACCCAGGGGCTTAAGCTCCTACAATGAGCAGTTCTTC.

This clonotype was observed at least ten times. The chain uses TRBV7-9 and TRBJ1-4; D gene uncertain. Trimming pared 4 bases from V and 5 bases from J, leaving 11 bases between. The CDR3 is 14 amino acids. Germline CDR1 SEHNR, CDR2 FQNEAQ (reference sequence). CDR3 amino acids: CASSSSQFNEKLFF. CDR3 sequence (DNA): TGTGCCAGCAGCTCTAGTCAGTTCAATGAAAAACTGTTTTTT.

Many counts were recorded for this clonotype. V and J are TRBV6-1 and TRBJ2-7; TRBD2 matches at 8 bases. The CDR3 is made up of 14 amino acids. Germline CDR1 is MNHNS and CDR2 is SASEGT. V gave up 6 bases and J gave up 5 bases; unmatched junction bases: 9. Here the CDR3 reads CASRVGGARNEQYF. Here the CDR3 DNA reads TGTGCCAGCAGGGTCGGGGGGGCTAGGAACGAGCAGTACTTC.

This clonotype was detected many times. The rearrangement uses TRBV29-1 and TRBJ1-3; D gene unclear. Germline loops: CDR1 SQVTM, CDR2 ANQGSEA. With 3 bases removed from V and 7 bases from J, the gap between germline ends came to 10 bases. The CDR3 contains 12 residues. Written as DNA, the CDR3 is TGCAGCGTTGATGAAGATCGGAACACCATATATTTT. Residues: CSVDEDRNTIYF.

Worth noting for this clonotype: The conserved phenylalanine or tryptophan normally closing the CDR3 is absent here, so this likely arose from a read error. This sequence joins TRBV27 and TRBJ2-1; a possible D gene is TRBD1 (6 bases). CDR1 and CDR2 from the germline V gene are MNHEY and SMNVEV (reference sequence). The CDR3 consists of 16 residues. In DNA form, the CDR3 reads TGTGCCAGCAGTCCCCCATGGACAGTCTCCCACAATGAGCAGTTCTAC. Amino acid sequence: CASSPPWTVSHNEQFY.

The V gene is TRBV5-4, the J gene TRBJ2-5; D possibly corresponds to TRBD2 (5 bases). Trimming removed 4 bases from V and 4 bases from J, with 20 bases in between. Germline loops: CDR1 SGHNT, CDR2 YYREEE (reference sequence). This CDR3 is built from 16 residues. The CDR3 nucleotides are TGTGCCAGCAGCGGACCCTGGACTCGGAGTGTAGAGACCCAGTACTTC. Encoded protein: CASSGPWTRSVETQYF.

This clonotype was seen at least ten times. The rearrangement uses TRBV2 and TRBJ2-2, with unresolved D. Germline V gene data show CDR1 as SNHLY and CDR2 as FYNNEI. With 6 bases removed from V and 0 bases from J, the gap between germline ends came to 11 bases. The CDR3 sequence is 15 residues long. The CDR3 sequence: CASSPYSANTGELFF. Written as DNA, the CDR3 is TGTGCCAGCAGCCCTTACAGCGCGAACACCGGGGAGCTGTTTTTT. The full variable domain, its missing parts supplied by reference TRBV2 and TRBJ2-2, is EPEVTQTPSHQVTQMGQEVILRCVPISNHLYFYWYRQILGQKVEFLVSFYNNEISEKSEIFDDQFSVERPDGSNFTLKIRSTKLEDSAMYFCASSPYSANTGELFFGEGSRLTVL.

This clonotype came up once. V and J are TRBV5-6 and TRBJ2-3, with a possible D match to TRBD2 (6 bases). Germline-derived CDR1 and CDR2 are SGHDT and YYEEEE. The CDR3 is 16 amino acids. Trimming cost V 3 bases and J 1 base, with 15 bases left between them. The CDR3 region is CASSSGERAGTDTQYF. In DNA form, the CDR3 reads TGTGCCAGCAGCTCTGGCGAGCGGGCTGGCACAGATACGCAGTATTTT.

This rearrangement joins TRBV27 to TRBJ2-3, with 10 nucleotides matching TRBD2. The CDR3 length is 16 residues. The germline V gene encodes CDR1 MNHEY and CDR2 SMNVEV (reference sequence). Trimming took 3 bases from V and 6 from J; bases not matched to a gene: 9. CDR3 sequence: CASSLRLAGDMDTQYF. The DNA for the CDR3 is TGTGCCAGCAGTTTGAGGCTAGCGGGAGATATGGATACGCAGTATTTT.

The chain joins TRBV5-5 to TRBJ2-7; 9 positions match TRBD2. CDR1 is SGHKS, CDR2 YYEKEE, per germline (reference sequence). The junction had 8 bases not matched to a gene; V was cut back by 1 base and J by 6 bases. The CDR3 length is 15 residues. The CDR3 DNA follows: TGTGCCAGCAGCTTGAGACTAGCGGATCGCTGCGAGCAGTACTTC. It yields the protein CASSLRLADRCEQYF.

This clonotype was recorded at least ten times. The chain links TRBV12-3 or TRBV12-4 to TRBJ1-1; D is unclear. Trimming left V 3 bases short and J 5 bases short, with 7 bases between. The CDR3 loop spans 12 amino acids. The chain's CDR3 is CASSLSETEAFF. The CDR3 DNA reads TGTGCCAGCAGTTTGAGTGAGACTGAAGCTTTCTTT.

This clonotype occurred many times. The chain has TRBV20-1 and TRBJ2-1; tentative D call: TRBD2 (6 bases). The CDR3 has 15 residues. The germline V gene encodes CDR1 DFQATT and CDR2 SNEGSKA (reference sequence). V was clipped by 0 bases and J by 4 bases, with 13 bases between them. The CDR3 nucleotides read TGCAGTGCTAGAGATTACGGGAGAGGGTACAATGAGCAGTTCTTC. Protein sequence: CSARDYGRGYNEQFF.

This clonotype has ten or more counts. The chain couples TRBV19 to TRBJ1-5; the D gene is possibly TRBD1 (5 bases). Germline loops: CDR1 LNHDA, CDR2 SQIVND (reference sequence). The CDR3 is 13 amino acids. Trimming cost V 7 bases and J 4 bases, with 11 bases left between them. The chain's CDR3 is CASTGRDNQPQHF. The CDR3 bases are TGTGCCAGTACAGGCAGGGATAATCAGCCCCAGCATTTT.

The chain carries TRBV15 and TRBJ2-5, with a tentative D call TRBD2 (7 bases). CDR1 is LNHNV and CDR2 is YYDKDF in the germline V gene (reference sequence). CDR3 size: 16 residues. V lost 3 bases, J lost 1 base, and 15 bases lay in between. In DNA, the CDR3 is TGTGCCACCAGCAGTTGGGGGCCTAGCGGCCAAGAGACCCAGTACTTC. This encodes CATSSWGPSGQETQYF.

On this clonotype: The missing conserved phenylalanine or tryptophan at the end of this CDR3 makes a read error likely. This chain joins TRBV3-1 and TRBJ2-7, with 15 bases identical to TRBD2. The V gene end was trimmed by 1 base and the J gene end by 6 bases; junction bases not matched to a gene: 1. This CDR3 is built from 15 residues. CDR1 and CDR2 (germline): LGHDT, YNNKEL (reference sequence). The CDR3 is CASSQGGLAGGEQYL. Here the CDR3 DNA reads TGTGCCAGCAGCCAAGGGGGACTAGCGGGGGGCGAGCAGTACCTC.

This clonotype was counted once. A much more abundant neighbour one base away suggests this may be a read error. This chain joins TRBV5-1 and TRBJ2-2; D is ambiguous. CDR1 and CDR2 (germline): SGHRS, YFSETQ. The CDR3 has 15 amino acids. The V and J ends lost 2 bases and 3 bases respectively, with 11 bases between them. The CDR3 DNA sequence: TGCGCCAGCAGCTTTGACTGTGGTTACACCGGGGAGCTGTTTTTT. This gives the protein CASSFDCGYTGELFF.

With regard to this clonotype: This sequence may be a read error, since a much larger clone differs from it by one base. This chain uses TRBV11-2 with TRBJ2-1; D is possibly TRBD2 (5 bases). Per germline, CDR1 SGHAT and CDR2 FQNNGV. The CDR3 has 14 residues. Trimming took off 1 base at V and 12 bases at J, with 16 bases between the two ends. The chain's CDR3 is CASSLVPPRDGQFF. The CDR3 bases are TGTGCCAGCAGCTTAGTGCCCCCGAGGGATGGGCAGTTCTTC.